Given below is one T cell receptor (beta chain) in context. Its antigen is not identified. Constant-segment primers served in 5'RACE that generated TCR alpha and TCR beta cDNA libraries bearing sample barcodes and UMIs. TCRdb reanalysed the 5' RACE reads using MiXCR and keeps one entry per CDR3 protein. The sample carries around 150,000 distinct CDR3 sequences, 25% to 40% recorded once. This specimen belongs to a study of T-cell memory formation after mild COVID-19. Study results and caveats: Clones that contracted clustered mainly in CM and EM if CD4+ and in EMRA if CD8+. Day 15 to 85 contracting clones showed balanced CD4/CD8; later expanders leaned CD4+. Confirmation of SARS-CoV-2 specificity was lacking for second-wave clones peaking day 37.

V lost 4 bases and J lost 1; bases outside the gene matches: 6. Germline-derived CDR1 and CDR2 are SGHAT and FQNNGV. The CDR3 has 15 amino acids. The source of this sequence is an adult woman who had mild COVID-19 (a few samples of this study predate the infection). Cell type and time point are not known. Sequencing was carried out using PBMCs or a T cell subset sorted from them (not recorded which). This chain joins TRBV11-2 and TRBJ2-5; 7 nucleotides align to TRBD1. The CDR3 region has the DNA TGTGCCAGCAGCTGGACGACAGGGAGCCAAGAGACCCAGTACTTC. Translation gives CASSWTTGSQETQYF.